This T cell receptor (beta chain) was captured in a study of blood T cell repertoires in COVID-19. Whole-study context: Collection of acute and convalescent COVID-19 samples took place in the United States, Italy and Spain. PBMCs, B-cell-depleted T cells, or T cells were the source of the cDNA or gDNA that made up the material.

This clone came up once. V dropped 6 bases and J dropped 2 bases, with 16 bases sitting between them. The germline V gene encodes CDR1 ENHRY and CDR2 SYGVKD. The CDR3 covers 15 residues. Original handling: Nucleated cell counts were estimated from reference gene primer amplification. The repertoire was sequenced with immunoSEQ multiplex PCR; TCRdb's copy has only in-frame clones and lacks some. Clonal size and the V and J genes are those of that table, whereas D and trimming came from the DNA. The table has around 150,000 clones, roughly nine tenths seen once. This chain joins TRBV10-3 and TRBJ1-1, with D possibly being TRBD1 (6 bases). The sequenced sample consisted of peripheral blood. This receptor was taken from a woman between 55 and 75 years old with active or convalescent COVID-19. CDR3 sequence (DNA): TGTGCCATCAGGGACAAACAGGGACGAAACACTGAAGCTTTCTTT. This sequence encodes CAIRDKQGRNTEAFF.